This is a list of T cell receptor beta chains from one sample in a study of tumor and adjacent non-tumor tissue in lung cancer. TCRdb itself ran the multiplex PCR reads through MiXCR, one entry per CDR3 protein. The sample has roughly 67,000 distinct CDR3 sequences, approximately 73% seen once. The material sequenced was distant non-tumor lung tissue. The receptors stem from a man aged 60-69 years with non-small cell lung cancer. The CDR3 runs from the conserved cysteine through the conserved F or W. Each record gives: clone size, D gene, CDR3 length, V gene, J gene, CDR3 protein, CDR3 DNA. The D gene is left open where the match is weak. Part of the rows lack a size; the others show once, few, many or a class for expanded clones.

clone_size: NA; d_call: TRBD2; cdr3_length: 14; v_call: TRBV6-1; j_call: TRBJ2-2; cdr3_aa: CASSTAGDTGELFF; cdr3_nt: TGTGCCAGCAGTACAGCGGGAGACACTGGGGAGCTGTTTTTT
clone_size: large; d_call: TRBD2; cdr3_length: 16; v_call: TRBV4-2; j_call: TRBJ2-7; cdr3_aa: CASSQEGAGASYEQYF; cdr3_nt: TGTGCCAGCAGCCAAGAAGGGGCGGGAGCGTCCTACGAGCAGTACTTC
clone_size: once; d_call: TRBD2; cdr3_length: 16; v_call: TRBV28; j_call: TRBJ2-1; cdr3_aa: CASSTASGRDLNDQFF; cdr3_nt: TGTGCCAGTAGTACGGCTAGCGGGAGGGACCTCAATGACCAGTTCTTC
clone_size: NA; d_call: NA; cdr3_length: 11; v_call: TRBV6-1; j_call: TRBJ2-7; cdr3_aa: CATLDFYEQYF; cdr3_nt: TGTGCAACCCTGGACTTCTACGAGCAGTACTTC
clone_size: NA; d_call: TRBD2; cdr3_length: 15; v_call: TRBV6-2/TRBV6-3; j_call: TRBJ2-3; cdr3_aa: CASSYQTSGLDTQYF; cdr3_nt: TGTGCCAGCAGTTATCAGACTAGCGGGTTAGATACGCAGTATTTC
clone_size: NA; d_call: TRBD2; cdr3_length: 16; v_call: TRBV6-2/TRBV6-3; j_call: TRBJ2-3; cdr3_aa: CDSSSLQAGVTDTQYF; cdr3_nt: TGCGACAGCAGCTCCCTTCAGGCGGGAGTTACAGATACGCAGTATTTT
clone_size: NA; d_call: TRBD1; cdr3_length: 15; v_call: TRBV19; j_call: TRBJ2-2; cdr3_aa: CASSIVGGTSGELFF; cdr3_nt: TGTGCCAGTAGTATTGTAGGGGGCACGTCCGGGGAGCTGTTTTTT
clone_size: NA; d_call: NA; cdr3_length: 16; v_call: TRBV29-1; j_call: TRBJ2-3; cdr3_aa: CSVTLIDSTSTDTQYF; cdr3_nt: TGCAGCGTTACCCTAATCGACAGTACTAGCACAGATACCCAGTATTTT
clone_size: many; d_call: TRBD2; cdr3_length: 14; v_call: TRBV28; j_call: TRBJ2-7; cdr3_aa: CASTIAGVLYEQYF; cdr3_nt: TGTGCCAGCACGATAGCGGGAGTACTCTACGAGCAGTACTTC
clone_size: many; d_call: NA; cdr3_length: 15; v_call: TRBV4-2; j_call: TRBJ2-1; cdr3_aa: CASSPTYEVANEQFF; cdr3_nt: TGTGCCAGCAGCCCAACATACGAAGTAGCCAATGAGCAGTTCTTC
clone_size: NA; d_call: TRBD2; cdr3_length: 20; v_call: TRBV10-3; j_call: TRBJ2-6; cdr3_aa: CVISEHGTSGRNSGANVLTF; cdr3_nt: TGTGTCATCAGTGAACATGGGACTAGCGGGAGGAACTCAGGGGCCAACGTCCTGACTTTC
clone_size: medium-sized; d_call: TRBD2; cdr3_length: 15; v_call: TRBV10-1; j_call: TRBJ2-1; cdr3_aa: CASSGGTSGYNEQFF; cdr3_nt: TGCGCCAGCAGTGGGGGGACTAGCGGATACAATGAGCAGTTCTTC
clone_size: NA; d_call: NA; cdr3_length: 11; v_call: TRBV20-1; j_call: TRBJ1-1; cdr3_aa: CIAKRISEACF; cdr3_nt: TGCATTGCCAAAAGGATATCTGAAGCTTGCTTT
clone_size: NA; d_call: TRBD2; cdr3_length: 15; v_call: TRBV20-1; j_call: TRBJ2-1; cdr3_aa: CNARTLLGGHHEQFF; cdr3_nt: TGCAATGCCAGAACTTTACTGGGAGGGCACCATGAGCAGTTCTTC
clone_size: NA; d_call: TRBD1; cdr3_length: 14; v_call: TRBV29-1; j_call: TRBJ2-1; cdr3_aa: CSAPARDSYNEQLF; cdr3_nt: TGCAGCGCCCCCGCCCGGGACAGCTACAATGAGCAGCTCTTC
clone_size: NA; d_call: NA; cdr3_length: 15; v_call: TRBV5-4; j_call: TRBJ2-5; cdr3_aa: CASSLDEGRLETQYF; cdr3_nt: TGTGCCAGCAGCTTGGACGAGGGGAGACTAGAGACCCAGTACTTC
clone_size: NA; d_call: TRBD2; cdr3_length: 19; v_call: TRBV11-3; j_call: TRBJ2-4; cdr3_aa: CPRSFSGTSGGASQNIQYF; cdr3_nt: TGTCCCAGGAGCTTTTCCGGGACTAGCGGGGGTGCGAGTCAAAACATTCAGTACTTC
clone_size: NA; d_call: TRBD1; cdr3_length: 14; v_call: TRBV6-5; j_call: TRBJ1-2; cdr3_aa: CASMQGGANYSYTF; cdr3_nt: TGTGCCAGTATGCAGGGGGGGGCTAACTATAGCTACACCTTC
clone_size: NA; d_call: TRBD2; cdr3_length: 13; v_call: TRBV6-7; j_call: TRBJ2-4; cdr3_aa: CGSYGLGWSIQYF; cdr3_nt: TGTGGCAGCTACGGACTAGGTTGGAGTATTCAGTACTTC
clone_size: many; d_call: NA; cdr3_length: 14; v_call: TRBV6-5; j_call: TRBJ2-7; cdr3_aa: CASSRTRSSYEQYF; cdr3_nt: TGTGCCAGCAGTCGCACCCGGTCCTCCTACGAGCAGTACTTC
clone_size: NA; d_call: TRBD2; cdr3_length: 19; v_call: TRBV29-1; j_call: TRBJ2-1; cdr3_aa: CSVEDAGTSGGSSYNEQFF; cdr3_nt: TGCAGCGTTGAAGACGCCGGGACTAGCGGGGGTAGCTCCTACAATGAACAGTTCTTC
clone_size: NA; d_call: NA; cdr3_length: 15; v_call: TRBV20-1; j_call: TRBJ2-5; cdr3_aa: CSALLPTRGEETQYF; cdr3_nt: TGCAGTGCCCTGCTCCCGACGAGAGGGGAAGAGACCCAATACTTC
clone_size: many; d_call: NA; cdr3_length: 16; v_call: TRBV12-3/TRBV12-4; j_call: TRBJ2-5; cdr3_aa: CASSLTGGAKGETQYF; cdr3_nt: TGTGCCAGCAGTTTAACGGGCGGGGCGAAGGGAGAGACCCAGTACTTC
clone_size: NA; d_call: NA; cdr3_length: 13; v_call: TRBV6-1; j_call: TRBJ2-1; cdr3_aa: CFSSTTEYNEQFF; cdr3_nt: TGTTTCAGCAGCACGACAGAGTACAATGAGCAGTTCTTC
clone_size: many; d_call: NA; cdr3_length: 15; v_call: TRBV20-1; j_call: TRBJ2-5; cdr3_aa: CSARDQSTIEETQYF; cdr3_nt: TGCAGTGCTAGAGATCAATCGACAATTGAAGAGACCCAGTACTTC
clone_size: NA; d_call: NA; cdr3_length: 12; v_call: TRBV29-1; j_call: TRBJ2-1; cdr3_aa: CSVEQSYNEQFF; cdr3_nt: TGCAGCGTTGAACAGAGCTACAATGAGCAGTTCTTC
clone_size: NA; d_call: TRBD2; cdr3_length: 15; v_call: TRBV4-1; j_call: TRBJ2-1; cdr3_aa: CASSPTGGGYNEQFF; cdr3_nt: TGCGCCAGCAGCCCTACTGGCGGGGGTTACAATGAGCAGTTCTTC
clone_size: few; d_call: TRBD2; cdr3_length: 14; v_call: TRBV20-1; j_call: TRBJ2-7; cdr3_aa: CSAGRLARGFEQYF; cdr3_nt: TGCAGTGCTGGGAGACTAGCGAGAGGATTCGAGCAGTACTTC
clone_size: many; d_call: NA; cdr3_length: 13; v_call: TRBV6-1; j_call: TRBJ1-1; cdr3_aa: CASGRTANTEAFF; cdr3_nt: TGTGCCAGCGGAAGGACAGCGAACACTGAAGCTTTCTTT
clone_size: NA; d_call: NA; cdr3_length: 16; v_call: TRBV11-3; j_call: TRBJ2-3; cdr3_aa: CASSSGLGDSTDTLYF; cdr3_nt: TGTGCCAGTAGCTCCGGGCTAGGAGATAGTACAGATACGCTGTATTTT
clone_size: many; d_call: NA; cdr3_length: 17; v_call: TRBV28; j_call: TRBJ1-2; cdr3_aa: CASRVPSGAGRGYGYTF; cdr3_nt: TGTGCCAGCAGAGTACCCTCTGGGGCAGGGCGAGGCTATGGCTACACCTTC
clone_size: few; d_call: NA; cdr3_length: 13; v_call: TRBV5-4; j_call: TRBJ1-2; cdr3_aa: CASSLEGNYGYTF; cdr3_nt: TGTGCCAGCAGCTTGGAGGGTAACTATGGCTACACCTTC
clone_size: NA; d_call: TRBD2; cdr3_length: 15; v_call: TRBV6-1; j_call: TRBJ2-2; cdr3_aa: CSSSELAGVTGEMFF; cdr3_nt: TGTTCCAGCAGTGAACTAGCGGGAGTCACCGGGGAGATGTTTTTT
clone_size: NA; d_call: TRBD1; cdr3_length: 14; v_call: TRBV6-2/TRBV6-3; j_call: TRBJ1-6; cdr3_aa: CASSRTGKWSPLHF; cdr3_nt: TGTGCCAGCAGCCGGACAGGGAAGTGGTCACCACTCCACTTT
clone_size: NA; d_call: TRBD1; cdr3_length: 14; v_call: TRBV29-1; j_call: TRBJ2-4; cdr3_aa: CSVEDVTGRYIQYF; cdr3_nt: TGCAGCGTTGAGGATGTGACAGGGAGATACATTCAGTACTTC
clone_size: NA; d_call: NA; cdr3_length: 15; v_call: TRBV6-6; j_call: TRBJ2-2; cdr3_aa: CASSYLAADTGELFF; cdr3_nt: TGTGCCAGCAGTTACTTAGCAGCCGACACCGGGGAGCTGTTTTTT
clone_size: NA; d_call: TRBD2; cdr3_length: 16; v_call: TRBV11-2; j_call: TRBJ2-7; cdr3_aa: CANSLAGFSGSYEQYF; cdr3_nt: TGTGCCAACAGCTTAGCCGGGTTTAGCGGGAGTTACGAGCAGTACTTC
clone_size: NA; d_call: NA; cdr3_length: 12; v_call: TRBV29-1; j_call: TRBJ1-4; cdr3_aa: CSVETGCGELFF; cdr3_nt: TGCAGCGTTGAAACCGGTTGCGGTGAACTGTTTTTT
clone_size: NA; d_call: NA; cdr3_length: 13; v_call: TRBV7-8; j_call: TRBJ1-1; cdr3_aa: CASRPPPRVVDFF; cdr3_nt: TGTGCCAGCCGCCCCCCTCCTCGTGTGGTAGATTTCTTT
clone_size: NA; d_call: NA; cdr3_length: 15; v_call: TRBV28; j_call: TRBJ2-7; cdr3_aa: CVSRGNTGIAGGQYF; cdr3_nt: TGTGTCAGCAGGGGGAACACAGGGATTGCGGGGGGGCAGTACTTC